The 11 T cell receptor beta chains in this list originate from one sample, sequenced in a study of blood T cell repertoires in COVID-19. Clones were read by immunoSEQ multiplex PCR, and TCRdb kept only the in-frame ones, dropping some. Among some 68,000 clones listed, approximately 92% were seen once. Sequenced material: peripheral blood. The source is a man in his fifties or sixties with acute or convalescent COVID-19.

The gene calls are TRBV5-6 and TRBJ2-1, with D unresolved. Germline V lookup: CDR1 SGHDT, CDR2 YYEEEE. The CDR3 runs to 15 residues. The V end was cut by 1 base, the J end by 7 bases, with 15 bases between. The CDR3 loop is CASSLKAAYNNEQFF. The CDR3 DNA sequence: TGTGCCAGCAGCTTGAAGGCGGCTTACAATAATGAGCAGTTCTTC.

The V call is TRBV28, the J call TRBJ2-1; TRBD2 agrees at 11 bases. The CDR3 is 17 amino acids. V was pared by 4 bases and J by 0 bases, with 5 bases of the junction left unmatched. Per the germline V gene, CDR1 is MDHEN and CDR2 is SYDVKM. CDR3 amino acids: CASSSTSGTSSYNEQFF. The CDR3 DNA reads as TGTGCCAGCAGTTCGACTAGCGGGACTAGCTCCTACAATGAGCAGTTCTTC.

This clone occurred a few times. J is TRBJ2-1 and V is TRBV5-4; no firm D call. There are 11 residues in the CDR3. Trimming left V 4 bases short and J 7 bases short, with 6 bases between. Germline values: CDR1 SGHNT, CDR2 YYREEE (reference sequence). The CDR3 region has the DNA TGTGCCAGCAGCGTGACAAATGAGCAGTTCTTC. It specifies CASSVTNEQFF. Looking up the rest from reference TRBV5-4 and TRBJ2-1 gives the full variable domain: ETGVTQSPTHLIKTRGQQVTLRCSSQSGHNTVSWYQQALGQGPQFIFQYYREEENGRGNFPPRFSGLQFPNYSSELNVNALELDDSALYLCASSVTNEQFFGPGTRLTVL.

This clone was found once. The chain has TRBV28 and TRBJ1-2; a weak D match, TRBD1 (6 bases). V was shortened by 3 bases and J by 6 bases, with 26 bases between the two germline ends. In germline, CDR1 is MDHEN, CDR2 SYDVKM. This CDR3 is built from 18 residues. The CDR3 here is CASSLMGAGVGSEDGYTF. In nucleotides, the CDR3 is TGTGCCAGCAGTTTGATGGGGGCAGGGGTGGGGAGTGAGGATGGCTACACCTTC.

This CDR3 reads CASSQVSGGPPTYNNEQFF. CDR3 coding DNA: TGTGCCAGCAGCCAAGTTTCGGGAGGCCCTCCTACGTATAACAATGAGCAGTTCTTC. V is TRBV14 and J is TRBJ2-1; TRBD2 matches 7 bases. V lost 1 base, J lost 5 bases, and 17 bases stayed unmatched. CDR3 length: 19 amino acids. Germline V gene data show CDR1 as SGHDN and CDR2 as FVKESK.

The V and J genes are TRBV5-1 and TRBJ2-5; possible D gene TRBD2, 6 bases. Germline V gives CDR1 SGHRS, CDR2 YFSETQ. This CDR3 region has 15 residues. V lost 2 bases to trimming and J lost 1 base, with 12 bases between them. CDR3 DNA: TGCGCCAGCAGCTTTAGATCGGGGGTCCAAGAGACCCAGTACTTC. Translation: CASSFRSGVQETQYF.

The V and J genes are TRBV15 and TRBJ2-1, with 7 positions matching TRBD2. Germline CDR1 and CDR2: LNHNV and YYDKDF (reference sequence). J gave up 6 bases and V 1 base, and 6 bases lay outside the gene matches. There are 15 residues in the CDR3. CDR3 residues: CATSRGDYSGNEQFF. In nucleotides, the CDR3 is TGTGCCACCAGCAGAGGGGACTATTCGGGCAATGAGCAGTTCTTC.

This chain joins TRBV30 and TRBJ2-7; 10 bases are a match to TRBD1. CDR1 and CDR2 from the germline V gene are GTSNPN and SVGIG (reference sequence). Trimming cost V 2 bases and J 0 bases; bases outside gene matches: 4. The CDR3 extends over 15 amino acids. The CDR3 loop reads CAWSPGTGVSYEQYF. CDR3 nucleotide sequence: TGTGCCTGGAGTCCCGGGACAGGGGTCTCCTACGAGCAGTACTTC.

The chain links TRBV15 to TRBJ1-5; the match to TRBD1 covers 9 bases. Germline V gene sequence: CDR1 LNHNV, CDR2 YYDKDF (reference sequence). The CDR3 is made up of 15 amino acids. Unmatched junction bases numbered 6, after V lost 3 bases and J lost 6 bases. CDR3 sequence (DNA): TGTGCCACCAGCAGTGGACAGGGGACGCGTCAGCCCCAGCATTTT. Translated, it gives CATSSGQGTRQPQHF.

This chain uses TRBV27 with TRBJ2-3; D gene ambiguous. Germline CDR1 is MNHEY and CDR2 is SMNVEV (reference sequence). CDR3 length equals 15 residues. Trimming left V 2 bases short and J 0 bases short, with 9 bases between. The CDR3 here is CASSLQRPSTDTQYF. In nucleotides, the CDR3 is TGTGCCAGCAGTTTACAGCGCCCGAGCACAGATACGCAGTATTTT.

The chain couples TRBV6-5 to TRBJ2-1; D might be TRBD2 (6 bases). CDR3 size: 15 residues. Trimming left V 7 bases short and J 4 bases short, with 17 bases between. CDR1 and CDR2 from the germline V gene are MNHEY and SVGAGI. The CDR3 region has the DNA TGTGCCAGCATTCCTAGCGCCCCTGCTTACAATGAGCAGTTCTTC. Residues: CASIPSAPAYNEQFF.